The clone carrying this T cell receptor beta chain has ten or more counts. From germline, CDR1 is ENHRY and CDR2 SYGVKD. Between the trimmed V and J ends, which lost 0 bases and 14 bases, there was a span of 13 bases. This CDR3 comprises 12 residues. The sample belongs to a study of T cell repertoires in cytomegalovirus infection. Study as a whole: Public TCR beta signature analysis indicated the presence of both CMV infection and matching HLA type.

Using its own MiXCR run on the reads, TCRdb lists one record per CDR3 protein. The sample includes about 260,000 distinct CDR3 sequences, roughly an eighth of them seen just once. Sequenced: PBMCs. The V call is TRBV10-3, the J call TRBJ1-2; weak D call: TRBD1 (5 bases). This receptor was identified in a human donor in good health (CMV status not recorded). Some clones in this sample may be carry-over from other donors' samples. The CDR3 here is CAISESSQGDTF. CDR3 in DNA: TGTGCCATCAGTGAGTCTTCGCAGGGCGATACCTTC.